A single sample is the source of the 9 T cell receptor beta chains below, sequenced in a study of T cells after yellow fever vaccination. Using its own MiXCR run on the 5' RACE reads, TCRdb lists one record per CDR3 protein. The sample includes around 65,000 distinct CDR3 sequences, about 6% of them seen just once. The sample was CD4+ T cells sorted from PBMCs, taken roughly 14 days after the first yellow fever vaccination. All receptors come from a man aged 18 to 29 who received the YFV17D yellow fever vaccine.

This clonotype was picked up many times. J is TRBJ2-1 and V is TRBV7-2; the D gene is possibly TRBD2 (6 bases). From germline, CDR1 is SGHTA and CDR2 FQGNSA. Deletions cut 4 bases from V and 12 bases from J, with 22 bases between. CDR3 size: 15 residues. The CDR3 nucleotides are TGTGCCAGCAGCTCCGTAGCTGGCCTAGCGTCGGTGCAGTTCTTC. As protein: CASSSVAGLASVQFF.

This clonotype was observed at least ten times. The chain employs TRBV7-7 and TRBJ1-5; no firm D call. Germline CDR1 reads SSHAT; CDR2 reads FNYEAQ (reference sequence). V lost 6 bases and J 0 bases, leaving 18 bases between the germline ends. The CDR3 contains 17 residues. The CDR3 reads CASREFGVEYSNQPQHF. CDR3 coding DNA: TGTGCCAGCAGAGAATTTGGGGTAGAATATAGCAATCAGCCCCAGCATTTT.

This clonotype has ten or more counts. The chain has TRBV6-5 and TRBJ1-1, with a possible D match to TRBD1 (5 bases). Looked up from germline, CDR1 is MNHEY and CDR2 is SVGAGI. V was clipped by 3 bases and J by 7 bases, with 15 bases between them. The CDR3 is made up of 14 amino acids. This CDR3 reads CASSYEGRLIEAFF. In DNA form, the CDR3 reads TGTGCCAGCAGTTATGAGGGGCGACTCATTGAAGCTTTCTTT.

This clonotype was recorded at least ten times. This sequence joins TRBV5-4 and TRBJ1-1, with 9 bases that match TRBD1. V gave up 3 bases and J gave up 4 bases; unmatched junction bases: 7. The germline V gene has CDR1 SGHNT and CDR2 YYREEE (reference sequence). CDR3 size: 15 residues. CDR3 residues: CASSWGVTGGTEAFF. CDR3 DNA: TGTGCCAGCAGCTGGGGGGTGACAGGGGGCACTGAAGCTTTCTTT.

This clonotype has ten or more counts. The genes are TRBV5-1 and TRBJ2-5; D not certain. CDR3 length: 16 residues. With 1 base removed from V and 2 bases from J, the gap between germline ends came to 15 bases. Germline V gene data show CDR1 as SGHRS and CDR2 as YFSETQ. The CDR3: CASSLWARSTQETQYF. DNA for the CDR3: TGCGCCAGCAGCTTGTGGGCTAGATCAACTCAAGAGACCCAGTACTTC.

This clonotype has ten or more counts. The rearrangement joins TRBV7-2 to TRBJ1-6; D not certain. The germline V gene encodes CDR1 SGHTA and CDR2 FQGNSA. Trimming took off 1 base at V and 0 bases at J, with 13 bases between the two ends. The CDR3 runs 18 residues. The CDR3 DNA reads TGTGCCAGCAGCTTAGGGCAGACCCGAGGCTCCTATAATTCACCCCTCCACTTT. Amino acid sequence: CASSLGQTRGSYNSPLHF.

This clonotype was counted ten times or more. The CDR3 DNA sequence: TGTGCCAGCAGCGCCCACATCGATCAGCCCCAGCATTTT. Residues: CASSAHIDQPQHF. V and J are TRBV7-2 and TRBJ1-5; D not certain. CDR3 length: 13 amino acids. V shed 5 bases and J shed 5 bases, with 10 bases lying between them. Germline V gene data show CDR1 as SGHTA and CDR2 as FQGNSA.

At least ten counts were recorded for this clonotype. The chain combines TRBV7-9 with TRBJ1-1, with TRBD1 as a possible D gene (5 bases). This CDR3 has 13 residues. Trimming took 5 bases from V and 10 from J, leaving 17 bases between them. Germline V CDR1 and CDR2: SEHNR, FQNEAQ (reference sequence). CDR3 amino acids: CASSARRDGAAFF. The CDR3 DNA is TGTGCCAGCAGCGCTAGGAGGGACGGAGCAGCTTTCTTT.

This clonotype was counted ten times or more. V gene TRBV9 combines with J gene TRBJ1-5; possible D gene TRBD1, 6 bases. This CDR3 has 16 amino acids. V was trimmed by 7 bases and J by 0 bases, leaving 17 bases between them. Germline V gives CDR1 SGDLS, CDR2 YYNGEE. CDR3 sequence reads: CASSEGGTYSNQPQHF. In nucleotides, the CDR3 is TGTGCCAGCTCCGAGGGGGGGACCTATAGCAATCAGCCCCAGCATTTT.